The 17 T cell receptor beta chains below were found in one sample sequenced in a study of blood T cell repertoires in COVID-19 (TCRdb year 2020). Library preparation used the immunoSEQ multiplex PCR assay. The clones in this table, taken by TCRdb from immuneACCESS, are in-frame only. Not every clone is retained; where verified, under half of the shortfall comes from an unresolved V gene, and the cause of the rest is unknown. The sample table holds about 220,000 clones, of which less than 85% were seen once. The ten largest clonotypes hold 3% to 4% of the sample. Sequencing was carried out using peripheral blood. The receptor source for this set is an elderly woman with acute or convalescent COVID-19.

This clone appeared once. The chain couples TRBV25-1 to TRBJ2-5; TRBD2 matches 9 bases. CDR3 length: 13 amino acids. The germline CDR1 and CDR2 sequences are MGHDK and SYGVNS. With 6 bases clipped from V and 1 base from J, the junction kept 0 bases outside the gene matches. The CDR3 spells CASRTSGQETQYF. In DNA, the CDR3 is TGTGCCAGCAGGACTAGCGGCCAAGAGACCCAGTACTTC.

The chain recombines TRBV27 with TRBJ2-3, with 10 bases that match TRBD1. The V gene end was trimmed by 5 bases and the J gene end by 4 bases; junction bases not matched to a gene: 3. Germline CDR1 is MNHEY and CDR2 is SMNVEV (reference sequence). The CDR3 has 14 amino acids. The CDR3 nucleotides are TGTGCCAGCAGTATCGGACAGGGGGCAGATACGCAGTATTTT. Translation gives CASSIGQGADTQYF.

This clone showed up many times. This chain links TRBV4-3 with TRBJ1-5; D perhaps matches TRBD1 (5 bases). Per germline, CDR1 LGHNA and CDR2 YSLEER. The CDR3 spans 15 residues. The V end was cut by 0 bases, the J end by 6 bases, with 12 bases between. CDR3 region: CASSQDSGAGQPQHF. The DNA for the CDR3 is TGCGCCAGCAGCCAAGATAGCGGGGCGGGTCAGCCCCAGCATTTT.

The V call is TRBV9, the J call TRBJ1-1; the match to TRBD1 covers 8 bases. J was trimmed by 11 bases and V by 4 bases; bases with no gene match: 19. Germline loops: CDR1 SGDLS, CDR2 YYNGEE. The CDR3 has 16 amino acids. The CDR3 DNA reads TGTGCCAGCAGCCCACTGGGATCGTCGCAGGGGGCCGGGGCTTTCTTT. Its protein is CASSPLGSSQGAGAFF.

CDR3 sequence (DNA): TGTGCCAGCAGCCAAGATAACGGACAGGACTCCTACGAGCAGTACTTC. Its translation: CASSQDNGQDSYEQYF. The genes are TRBV4-2 and TRBJ2-7; TRBD1 aligns across 7 bases. Germline lookup yields CDR1 LGHNA and CDR2 YNFKEQ. The junction had 5 bases not matched to a gene; V was cut back by 0 bases and J by 0 bases. The CDR3 is 16 residues long.

This clone appeared a few times. The chain combines TRBV7-8 with TRBJ2-7; D ambiguous. CDR1 is SGHVS, CDR2 FQNEAQ, per germline. The CDR3 loop spans 13 amino acids. V was pared by 5 bases and J by 0 bases, with 8 bases between. DNA of the CDR3: TGTGCCAGCAGCCGGCAGATCTCCTACGAGCAGTACTTC. It specifies CASSRQISYEQYF.

This clone was seen only a few times. This sequence joins TRBV7-9 and TRBJ2-2; maybe TRBD2 (5 bases). The CDR3 is 14 amino acids. Trimming removed 0 bases from V and 6 bases from J, with 8 bases in between. Germline V gene data show CDR1 as SEHNR and CDR2 as FQNEAQ (reference sequence). The DNA for the CDR3 is TGTGCCAGCAGCTTAGCTCTAGCTTCCGGGGAGCTGTTTTTT. Translating it yields CASSLALASGELFF.

The rearrangement uses TRBV2 and TRBJ1-3, with D possibly being TRBD1 (6 bases). The CDR3 is 16 residues long. In germline, CDR1 is SNHLY, CDR2 FYNNEI. Trimming removed 5 bases from V and 3 bases from J, with 17 bases in between. The CDR3 sequence: CASSQSLGQLGNTIYF. CDR3 nucleotide sequence: TGTGCCAGCAGTCAATCTTTAGGACAGCTTGGAAACACCATATATTTT.

This sequence joins TRBV5-6 and TRBJ1-4; possibly TRBD1 for D (5 bases). Trimming removed 4 bases from V and 4 bases from J, with 11 bases in between. The CDR3 is 14 amino acids. Germline V gene sequence: CDR1 SGHDT, CDR2 YYEEEE. The CDR3 region has the DNA TGTGCCAGCAGCACCGGGACTATTAATGAAAAACTGTTTTTT. This translates into CASSTGTINEKLFF.

This clone appeared a single time. J is TRBJ2-7 and V is TRBV28; TRBD2 matches at 11 bases. V shed 6 bases, J shed 9 bases, and the junction held 13 bases outside the gene matches. Germline values: CDR1 MDHEN, CDR2 SYDVKM. The CDR3 has 15 residues. The DNA of the CDR3 is TGTGCCAGCAGCTCCGCTCTGGGGCTAGCGGGGGGGCAGTACTTC. Translating gives CASSSALGLAGGQYF.

A few counts support this clone. The chain recombines TRBV10-3 with TRBJ1-1; D is perhaps TRBD1 (6 bases). Trimming removed 0 bases from V and 1 base from J, with 18 bases in between. Germline V gene lookup returns CDR1 ENHRY and CDR2 SYGVKD. This CDR3 region has 18 residues. In DNA form, the CDR3 reads TGTGCCATCAGTGAGTCCCTCTCCAGGGGCCGGGAGAACACTGAAGCTTTCTTT. This sequence encodes CAISESLSRGRENTEAFF.

The J gene is TRBJ2-3, the V gene TRBV19, with D possibly being TRBD1 (5 bases). Between the trimmed V and J ends, which lost 6 bases and 1 base, there was a span of 8 bases. Germline CDR1 and CDR2: LNHDA and SQIVND (reference sequence). This CDR3 contains 13 residues. The DNA of the CDR3 is TGTGCCAGTAGGGGGCGAGGCACAGATACGCAGTATTTT. Translation gives CASRGRGTDTQYF.

This clone turned up a few times. The chain has TRBV19 and TRBJ1-5; TRBD1 is a possible D gene (6 bases). Per the germline V gene, CDR1 is LNHDA and CDR2 is SQIVND (reference sequence). The CDR3 runs to 12 residues. V was trimmed by 9 bases and J by 4 bases, leaving 10 bases between them. The CDR3, as DNA: TGTGCCAGCGGACAGCCAAATCAGCCCCAGCATTTT. As protein: CASGQPNQPQHF.

The CDR3 nucleotides are TGTGCCAGCAGCTTAGACAGGGGCGGTGAGCAGTTCTTC. Translating gives CASSLDRGGEQFF. The chain has TRBV7-9 and TRBJ2-1; TRBD1 matches 7 bases. The CDR3 has 13 amino acids. The V gene end was trimmed by 1 base and the J gene end by 9 bases; junction bases not matched to a gene: 3. From germline, CDR1 is SEHNR and CDR2 FQNEAQ (reference sequence).

The rearrangement joins TRBV5-1 to TRBJ2-5, with TRBD2 identical over 9 bases. Germline V CDR1 and CDR2: SGHRS, YFSETQ. V trimming: 0 bases; J trimming: 4 bases; junction bases outside the gene matches: 4. This CDR3 comprises 15 residues. The CDR3 DNA is TGCGCCAGCAGCTTGGAGGGACTAGCAAGAGAGACCCAGTACTTC. Translated: CASSLEGLARETQYF.

This clone was counted between two and nine times. The chain combines TRBV18 with TRBJ2-7, with D maybe TRBD2 (7 bases). V was shortened by 0 bases and J by 0 bases, with 15 bases between the two germline ends. There are 17 residues in the CDR3. The germline V gene encodes CDR1 KGHSH and CDR2 LQKENI. CDR3 nucleotides: TGTGCCAGCTCACCACCGAGGGGGGGGCCAGCCTCCTACGAGCAGTACTTC. Its protein is CASSPPRGGPASYEQYF.

This clone was counted only a few times. This chain connects TRBV6-6 to TRBJ1-1; no reliable D call. The CDR3 sequence is 13 residues long. Deletions cut 5 bases from V and 4 bases from J, with 11 bases between. Germline lookup yields CDR1 MNHNY and CDR2 SVGAGI (reference sequence). This CDR3 is CASSQTRGTEAFF. CDR3 coding DNA: TGTGCCAGCAGTCAGACGCGGGGCACTGAAGCTTTCTTT.